A single sample gave rise to the 7 T cell receptor beta chains below, sequenced in a study of shared clonotypes between healthy human individuals. Cells designated naive CD8 were CD45RO-negative and were positively selected for CCR7, with terminally differentiated effector memory CD45RA+ cells excluded. TCRdb's table, derived via immunoSEQ multiplex PCR, lists solely in-frame clones and lacks some. The table records around 2.1 million clones, about 92% of them present only once. Sample: naive CD8+ T cells from PBMCs. These receptors came from a man aged 18 to 29 in good health. Some clones in this sample may be carry-over from other donors' samples.

The chain links TRBV4-1 to TRBJ2-7, with 7 positions matching TRBD1. V was clipped by 4 bases and J by 3 bases; unmatched bases: 12. This CDR3 region has 16 residues. Germline assignment: CDR1 MGHRA and CDR2 YSYEKL. Here the CDR3 DNA reads TGCGCCAGCAGCCGAACCAGAACCGGGACAGACTACGAGCAGTACTTC. Encoded protein: CASSRTRTGTDYEQYF.

Comments on this clone: The sample has other DNA sequences that encode this CDR3 too. V is TRBV7-2 and J is TRBJ2-2, with 10 positions matching TRBD1. The CDR3 is 15 residues long. Germline CDR1 SGHTA, CDR2 FQGNSA. With 6 bases clipped from V and 4 bases from J, the junction kept 5 bases outside the gene matches. The DNA for the CDR3 is TGTGCCAGCAGTTCCCGGGACAGGGGCACCGGGGAGCTGTTTTTT. It encodes CASSSRDRGTGELFF.

This chain connects TRBV2 to TRBJ2-7, with 7 positions matching TRBD2. With V trimmed by 6 bases and J by 1 base, 6 bases remained unmatched. The CDR3 contains 14 residues. Looked up from germline, CDR1 is SNHLY and CDR2 is FYNNEI. The CDR3 loop reads CASSGLAESYEQYF. For the CDR3, the DNA is TGTGCCAGCAGCGGCCTAGCGGAATCCTACGAGCAGTACTTC.

This chain uses TRBV27 with TRBJ2-1, with TRBD2 identical over 7 bases. CDR3 size: 16 residues. V lost 2 bases, J lost 0 bases, and 4 bases stayed unmatched. Germline V gives CDR1 MNHEY, CDR2 SMNVEV (reference sequence). As DNA, the CDR3 is TGTGCCAGCAGTTTAATCCGCGGGAGCTCCTACAATGAGCAGTTCTTC. Translated: CASSLIRGSSYNEQFF.

The J gene is TRBJ1-4, the V gene TRBV6-1, with no clear D. Germline V gene sequence: CDR1 MNHNS, CDR2 SASEGT. Trimming shortened V by 1 base and J by 9 bases, and 6 bases separated the two germline ends. The CDR3 is 12 residues long. In nucleotides, the CDR3 is TGTGCCAGCAGTGAAGTCCCACAAAAACTGTTTTTT. This translates into CASSEVPQKLFF.

The chain employs TRBV11-2 and TRBJ2-7; 9 nucleotides align to TRBD2. V trimming: 5 bases; J trimming: 3 bases; junction bases outside the gene matches: 11. From germline, CDR1 is SGHAT and CDR2 FQNNGV. The length of the CDR3 is 16 residues. The CDR3 reads CASSETPSGTLYEQYF. Written as DNA, the CDR3 is TGTGCCAGCAGCGAGACCCCTAGCGGGACCCTCTACGAGCAGTACTTC.

The chain carries TRBV4-1 and TRBJ2-2; D is unclear. This CDR3 is built from 17 residues. CDR1 is MGHRA and CDR2 is YSYEKL in the germline V gene. Trimming took off 7 bases at V and 0 bases at J, with 18 bases between the two ends. The DNA for the CDR3 is TGCGCCAGCACCCTCACCTCCGAGACCACGAACACCGGGGAGCTGTTTTTT. It is translated as CASTLTSETTNTGELFF.